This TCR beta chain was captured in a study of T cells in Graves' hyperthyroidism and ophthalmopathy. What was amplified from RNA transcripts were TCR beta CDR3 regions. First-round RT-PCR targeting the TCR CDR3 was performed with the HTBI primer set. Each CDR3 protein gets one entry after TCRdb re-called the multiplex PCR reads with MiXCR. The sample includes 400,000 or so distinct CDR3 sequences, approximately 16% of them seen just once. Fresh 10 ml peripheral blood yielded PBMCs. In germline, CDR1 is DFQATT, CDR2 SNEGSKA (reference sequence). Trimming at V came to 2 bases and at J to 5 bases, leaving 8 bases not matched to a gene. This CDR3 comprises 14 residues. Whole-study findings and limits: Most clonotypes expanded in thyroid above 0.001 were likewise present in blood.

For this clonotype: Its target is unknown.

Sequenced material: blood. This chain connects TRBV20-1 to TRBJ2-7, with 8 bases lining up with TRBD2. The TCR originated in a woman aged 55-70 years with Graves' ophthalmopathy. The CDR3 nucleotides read TGCAGTGCTAGATCCAGCGGGGGCCCCGACGAGCAGTACTTC. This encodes CSARSSGGPDEQYF.